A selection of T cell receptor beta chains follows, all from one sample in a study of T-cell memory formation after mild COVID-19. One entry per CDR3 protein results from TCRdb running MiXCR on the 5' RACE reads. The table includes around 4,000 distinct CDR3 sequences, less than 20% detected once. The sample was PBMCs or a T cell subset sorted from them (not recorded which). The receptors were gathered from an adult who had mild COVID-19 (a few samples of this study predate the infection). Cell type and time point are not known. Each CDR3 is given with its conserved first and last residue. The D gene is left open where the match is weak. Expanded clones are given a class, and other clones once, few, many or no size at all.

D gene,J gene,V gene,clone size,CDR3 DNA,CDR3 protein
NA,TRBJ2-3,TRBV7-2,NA,TGTGCCAGCAGCTTAGTGAACAGGTGGGGAGATACGCAGTATTTT,CASSLVNRWGDTQYF
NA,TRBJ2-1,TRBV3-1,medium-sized,TGTGCCAGCAGCCAGCCAGGGGGGGATGAGCAGTTCTTC,CASSQPGGDEQFF
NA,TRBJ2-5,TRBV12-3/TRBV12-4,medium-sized,TGTGCCAGCAGTTCCTACTACAGCGAAGAGACCCAGTACTTC,CASSSYYSEETQYF
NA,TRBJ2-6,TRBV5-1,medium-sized,TGCGCCAGCAGCTTGGGCACGGGCTACCCTGGGGCCAACGTCCTGACTTTC,CASSLGTGYPGANVLTF
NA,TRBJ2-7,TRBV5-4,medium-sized,TGTGCCAGCAGCCTGCCCGCGGGGACCTCCTACGAGCAGTACTTC,CASSLPAGTSYEQYF
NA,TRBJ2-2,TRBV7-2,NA,TGTGCCAGCAGCCCCCGCGAGCGGATCACCGGGGAGCTGTTTTTT,CASSPRERITGELFF
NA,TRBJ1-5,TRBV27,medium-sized,TGTGCCAGCAGACCCCAGGGGCAGGGCGTTTATCAGCCCCAGCATTTT,CASRPQGQGVYQPQHF
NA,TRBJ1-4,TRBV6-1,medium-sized,TGTGCCAGCAGTGTGTGGGACTCAACTAATGAAAAACTGTTTTTT,CASSVWDSTNEKLFF
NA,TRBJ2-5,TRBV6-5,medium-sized,TGTGCCAGCAGTTCTCAAGAGAGCCAGTACTTC,CASSSQESQYF
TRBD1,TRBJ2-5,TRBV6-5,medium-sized,TGTGCCAGCAGTTATGTAATGGGACAGGGTGTTAGTGAGACCCAGTACTTC,CASSYVMGQGVSETQYF
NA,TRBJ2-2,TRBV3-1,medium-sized,TGTGCCAGCAGCCAAGATATTACCGGGGAGCTGTTTTTT,CASSQDITGELFF
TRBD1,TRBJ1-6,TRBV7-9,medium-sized,TGTGCCAGCAGCGCTGGACAGGGGAATTCACCCCTCCACTTT,CASSAGQGNSPLHF
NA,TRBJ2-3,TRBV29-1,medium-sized,TGCAGCGTTGGAGGTTGGTCGGCTCGCACAGATACGCAGTATTTT,CSVGGWSARTDTQYF
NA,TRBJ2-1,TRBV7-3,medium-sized,TGTGCCAGCAGCTTAGAGGGGGGTGAGCAGTTCTTC,CASSLEGGEQFF
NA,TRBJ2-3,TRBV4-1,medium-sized,TGCGCCAGCAGCCGGGGAACAGGAGGGGGCCGCACAGATACGCAGTATTTT,CASSRGTGGGRTDTQYF
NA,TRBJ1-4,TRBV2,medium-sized,TGTGCCAGCAGTGAAGGCGGAGCAACTAATGAAAAACTGTTTTTT,CASSEGGATNEKLFF
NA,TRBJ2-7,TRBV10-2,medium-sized,TGCGCCAGCAAGGCAGGAACCTACGAGCAGTACTTC,CASKAGTYEQYF
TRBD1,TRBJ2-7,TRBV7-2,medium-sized,TGTGCCAGCAGCACGGGACAGCTCTACGAGCAGTACTTC,CASSTGQLYEQYF
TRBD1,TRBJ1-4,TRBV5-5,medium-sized,TGTGCCAGCAGCCCGGGACAGGGCCGAGAAAAACTGTTTTTT,CASSPGQGREKLFF
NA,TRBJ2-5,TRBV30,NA,TGTGCCTGGACTCCCCCAGGAAAAGAGACCCAGTACTTC,CAWTPPGKETQYF
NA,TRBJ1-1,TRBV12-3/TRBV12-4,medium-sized,TGTGCCAGCAGTAGCAGGGTTGGTACTGAAGCTTTCTTT,CASSSRVGTEAFF
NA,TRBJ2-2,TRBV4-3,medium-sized,TGCGCCAGCAGCTACGGAGGGGGGAGGAACACCGGGGAGCTGTTTTTT,CASSYGGGRNTGELFF
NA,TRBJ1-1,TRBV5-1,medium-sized,TGCGCCAGCGGCCACCCCAGGGTCACTGAAGCTTTCTTT,CASGHPRVTEAFF
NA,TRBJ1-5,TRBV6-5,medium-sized,TGTGCCAGCAGTTTACAGGGACCTCAGCCCCAGCATTTT,CASSLQGPQPQHF
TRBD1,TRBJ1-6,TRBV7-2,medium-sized,TGTGCCAGCAGCTTCCAATCGACAGGGGAACCCCTCCACTTT,CASSFQSTGEPLHF
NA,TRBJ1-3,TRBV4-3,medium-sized,TGCGCCAGCAGCCAAAAGGGGTCGTATTCTGGAAACACCATATATTTT,CASSQKGSYSGNTIYF
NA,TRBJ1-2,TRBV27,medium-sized,TGTGCCAGCAGTTTATCGGGATATGGCTACACCTTC,CASSLSGYGYTF
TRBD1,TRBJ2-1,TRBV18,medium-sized,TGTGCCAGCTCACCGAGACAGGGAACGTCGTACAATGAGCAGTTCTTC,CASSPRQGTSYNEQFF
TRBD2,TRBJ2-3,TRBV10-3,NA,TGTGCCATCAGTGGTACTAGCGGGTCTCCAGATACGCAGTATTTT,CAISGTSGSPDTQYF
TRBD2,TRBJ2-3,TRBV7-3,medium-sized,TGTGCCAGCAGCTCAGCGGGGGGCCGGCCAGATACGCAGTATTTT,CASSSAGGRPDTQYF
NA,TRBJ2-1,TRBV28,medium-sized,TGTGCCAGCAGTTTATCATATGGGGAAGGGAAGTTCTTC,CASSLSYGEGKFF
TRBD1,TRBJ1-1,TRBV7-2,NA,TGTGCCAGCAGCTACCGACAGGGCACTGAAGCTTTCTTT,CASSYRQGTEAFF
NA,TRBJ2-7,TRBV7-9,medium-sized,TGTGCCAGCACTCGGGGGCCGGAGCAGTACTTC,CASTRGPEQYF
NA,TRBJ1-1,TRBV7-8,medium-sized,TGTGCCAGCAGCTTAGTGGGCAGGGGTTTCCGGAACACTGAAGCTTTCTTT,CASSLVGRGFRNTEAFF
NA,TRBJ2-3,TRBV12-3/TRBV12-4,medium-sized,TGTGCCAGCAGCCCCAGTGGGGGGGATACGCAGTATTTT,CASSPSGGDTQYF
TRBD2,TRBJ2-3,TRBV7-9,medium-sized,TGTGCCAGCAGCTTAGGTCTAGCGGGGCAGTATTTT,CASSLGLAGQYF
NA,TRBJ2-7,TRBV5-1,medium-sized,TGCGCCAGCAGCGTGGTTCCGGATGAGCAGTACTTC,CASSVVPDEQYF
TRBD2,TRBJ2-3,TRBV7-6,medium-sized,TGTGCCAGCAGCTTTAGCGGGGGAACAGATACGCAGTATTTT,CASSFSGGTDTQYF
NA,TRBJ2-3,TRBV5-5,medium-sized,TGTGCCAGCAGTTATTCGCAGGGCACAGATACGCAGTATTTT,CASSYSQGTDTQYF
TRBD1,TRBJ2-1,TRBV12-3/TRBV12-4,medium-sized,TGTGCCAGCAGTCCTCGGGACAGGGCTGCCACGGGTTCCTACAATGAGCAGTTCTTC,CASSPRDRAATGSYNEQFF
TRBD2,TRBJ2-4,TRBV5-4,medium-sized,TGTGCCAGCAGCCCGGGACTAGCGGGGGGGGCCAAAAACATTCAGTACTTC,CASSPGLAGGAKNIQYF
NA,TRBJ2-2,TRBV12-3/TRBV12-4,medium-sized,TGTGCCACGCGTAGCTGGGGGAACACCGGGGAGCTGTTTTTT,CATRSWGNTGELFF
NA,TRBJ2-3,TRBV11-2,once,TGTGCCAGCAGTTACCATACAGATACGCAGTATTTT,CASSYHTDTQYF
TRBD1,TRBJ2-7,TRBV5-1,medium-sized,TGCGCCAGCAGCAAGGGACAGGGGAGCGCCTACGAGCAGTACTTC,CASSKGQGSAYEQYF
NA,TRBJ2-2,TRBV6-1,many,TGTGCCAGCAGTGCCAGTGAAGCGAACACCGGGGAGCTGTTTTTT,CASSASEANTGELFF